This T cell receptor beta chain appears in the sequencing data of a study of T cell responses to AZD1222 COVID-19 vaccine. Study at large: Second-dose schedules of about 4 or about 12 weeks were combined.

Concerning this clone itself: What it recognizes is unknown.

There are 13 residues in the CDR3. CDR1 and CDR2 (germline): LNHDA, SQIVND (reference sequence). V shed 5 bases and J shed 3 bases, with 10 bases lying between them. Study-wide points: Sampled repertoires all dated from after the peak T cell response. Clonal diversity was possibly underestimated; the donors were predominantly white British and more often female. Following two doses of AZD1222, Spike-specific TCR breadth and depth rose.

TCRdb keeps only in-frame clones here, not all; method: immunoSEQ multiplex PCR. The table has some 150,000 clones, 90% seen once. This receptor was obtained from an adult in good health. The material sequenced was peripheral blood, taken on day 0 of AZD1222 vaccination. This chain uses TRBV19 with TRBJ1-2; D unresolved. The CDR3 protein is CASSRAYHYGYTF. In nucleotides, the CDR3 is TGTGCCAGTAGTCGAGCATATCACTATGGCTACACCTTC.